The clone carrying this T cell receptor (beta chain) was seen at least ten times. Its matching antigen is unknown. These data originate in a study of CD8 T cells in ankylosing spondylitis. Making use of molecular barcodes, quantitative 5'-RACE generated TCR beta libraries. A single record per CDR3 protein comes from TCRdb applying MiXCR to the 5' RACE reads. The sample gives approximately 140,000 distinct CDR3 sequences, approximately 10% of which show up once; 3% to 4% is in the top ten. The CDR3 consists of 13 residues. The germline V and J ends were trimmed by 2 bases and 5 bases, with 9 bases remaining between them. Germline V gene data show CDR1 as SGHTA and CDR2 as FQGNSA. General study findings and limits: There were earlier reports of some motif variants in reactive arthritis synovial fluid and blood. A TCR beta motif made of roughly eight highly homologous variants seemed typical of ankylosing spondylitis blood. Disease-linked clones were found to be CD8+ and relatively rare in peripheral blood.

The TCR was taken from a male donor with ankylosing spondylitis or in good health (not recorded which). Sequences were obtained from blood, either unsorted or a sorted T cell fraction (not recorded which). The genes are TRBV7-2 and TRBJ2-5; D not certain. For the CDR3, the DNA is TGTGCCAGCAGCTTATGGTATGGGGAGACCCAGTACTTC. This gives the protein CASSLWYGETQYF.